Shown below are 14 T cell receptor beta chains from a single sample sequenced in a study of CD8+ T cells in alopecia areata. This sample's treatment: oral pan-JAK inhibitor, 5-10 mg twice daily. Extracted RNA was reverse transcribed into cDNA, the sequencing template. Clones were sequenced by immunoSEQ multiplex PCR, and TCRdb holds only the in-frame ones, with some missing. This table has around 100,000 clones, around 50% appearing once. Sequencing used CD8+ T cells sorted from blood, obtained at week 24, from a patient treated with tofacitinib. The receptors come from a human donor with alopecia areata.

The gene calls are TRBV6-5 and TRBJ2-5, with 14 bases matching TRBD2. Germline V gives CDR1 MNHEY, CDR2 SVGAGI. The CDR3 consists of 12 residues. Trimming removed 7 bases from V and 11 bases from J; junction bases left unmatched: 3. The CDR3 DNA follows: TGTGCCAGCACGGGACTAGCGGGGGATCAGTACTTC. Amino acids: CASTGLAGDQYF.

V gene TRBV7-8 combines with J gene TRBJ2-3; D ambiguous. The CDR3 contains 15 residues. CDR1 and CDR2 from the germline V gene are SGHVS and FQNEAQ. Trimming pared 5 bases from V and 2 bases from J, leaving 14 bases between. The CDR3 bases are TGTGCCAGCAGCCCCCAGCGAGGTGACACAGATACGCAGTATTTT. Residues: CASSPQRGDTDTQYF.

The V gene is TRBV30, the J gene TRBJ2-2, with D possibly matching TRBD2 (6 bases). The CDR3 length is 14 residues. V dropped 7 bases and J dropped 3 bases, with 15 bases sitting between them. Germline V gene data show CDR1 as GTSNPN and CDR2 as SVGIG (reference sequence). This chain's CDR3 is CAFPLGGDTGELFF. In nucleotides, the CDR3 is TGTGCCTTCCCTCTGGGAGGCGACACCGGGGAGCTGTTTTTT. Together with reference TRBV30 and TRBJ2-2, the CDR3 gives the full variable domain: SQTIHQWPATLVQPVGSPLSLECTVEGTSNPNLYWYRQAAGRGLQLLFYSVGIGQISSEVPQNLSASRPQDRQFILSSKKLLLSDSGFYLCAFPLGGDTGELFFGEGSRLTVL.

The CDR3 reads CASSPTPGLAADGGTDTQYF. The CDR3 DNA sequence: TGTGCCAGCAGCCCAACGCCGGGACTAGCGGCAGATGGTGGCACAGATACGCAGTATTTT. The chain joins TRBV27 to TRBJ2-3, with TRBD2 identical over 11 bases. The J segment lost 1 base and the V segment lost 6 bases, leaving 18 bases of the junction unmatched. The CDR3 consists of 20 residues. The germline gives CDR1 MNHEY, CDR2 SMNVEV (reference sequence).

The chain recombines TRBV9 with TRBJ1-2, with 10 nucleotides matching TRBD1. From germline, CDR1 is SGDLS and CDR2 YYNGEE. V shed 4 bases, J shed 1 base, and the junction held 7 bases outside the gene matches. The CDR3 totals 16 residues. In DNA form, the CDR3 reads TGTGCCAGCAGCACTCCGGGACAGGGGTTTAACTATGGCTACACCTTC. It translates to CASSTPGQGFNYGYTF.

The CDR3 DNA is TGTGCCACCACCGGAGCTGGGGGCAATCAGCCCCAGCATTTT. The encoded protein is CATTGAGGNQPQHF. The genes are TRBV15 and TRBJ1-5; D is undetermined. CDR3 size: 14 residues. CDR1 is LNHNV and CDR2 is YYDKDF in the germline V gene (reference sequence). The ends were cut back, 7 bases at V and 2 bases at J, with 12 bases in the middle. The full variable domain, rest sourced from reference TRBV15 and TRBJ1-5, is DAMVIQNPRYQVTQFGKPVTLSCSQTLNHNVMYWYQQKSSQAPKLLFHYYDKDFNNEADTPDNFQSRRPNTSFCFLDIRSPGLGDTAMYLCATTGAGGNQPQHFGDGTRLSIL.

This clone was seen once. This may come from a read error, since a much larger clone is one base off. The chain recombines TRBV4-1 with TRBJ1-5; D is unresolved. This CDR3 is 14 amino acids long. Trimming took 4 bases from V and 2 from J, leaving 9 bases between them. Germline CDR1 MGHRA, CDR2 YSYEKL. The CDR3 nucleotides read TGCGCCAGCAGCCCCCAAAGTGGCAATCAGCCCCAGCATTTT. This sequence encodes CASSPQSGNQPQHF.

The chain uses TRBV5-6 and TRBJ2-7; D is ambiguous. The V end was cut by 3 bases, the J end by 0 bases, with 10 bases between. Germline V gene data show CDR1 as SGHDT and CDR2 as YYEEEE. There are 14 residues in the CDR3. The CDR3 DNA is TGTGCCAGCAGCTCTCAAGGGAACTCCTACGAGCAGTACTTC. Residues: CASSSQGNSYEQYF.

The V gene is TRBV7-9, the J gene TRBJ2-7; unclear D gene. The germline V gene has CDR1 SEHNR and CDR2 FQNEAQ (reference sequence). Trimming pared 8 bases from V and 7 bases from J, leaving 15 bases between. The CDR3 has 12 residues. DNA for the CDR3: TGTGCCAGCTGTCCCCGGCCGGAGGAGCAGTACTTC. Amino acids: CASCPRPEEQYF.

The chain links TRBV30 to TRBJ2-6, with D hard to call. This CDR3 contains 14 residues. Trimming took off 3 bases at V and 2 bases at J, with 8 bases between the two ends. CDR1 GTSNPN and CDR2 SVGIG come from the germline V gene (reference sequence). DNA for the CDR3: TGTGCCTGGAGCTTTGGGGCTGGGGCCAACGTCCTGACTTTC. Amino acids: CAWSFGAGANVLTF.

This chain connects TRBV6-5 to TRBJ1-3; the match to TRBD1 covers 8 bases. The CDR3 sequence is 15 residues long. J lost 3 bases, V lost 2 bases, and 3 bases had no gene match. Germline V CDR1 and CDR2: MNHEY, SVGAGI. The CDR3 nucleotides read TGTGCCAGCAGTTACGACAGGGGTAATGGAAACACCATATATTTT. Protein sequence: CASSYDRGNGNTIYF.

This clone was counted between two and nine times. The chain carries TRBV29-1 and TRBJ1-2; 9 nucleotides align to TRBD1. The germline CDR1 and CDR2 sequences are SQVTM and ANQGSEA. Losses at the gene ends were 7 bases for V and 8 bases for J; bases not matched to a gene: 11. The CDR3 runs 13 residues. The CDR3 loop reads CSAGPQGAQGYTF. For the CDR3, the DNA is TGCAGCGCAGGACCACAGGGGGCACAAGGCTACACCTTC.

The chain links TRBV7-9 to TRBJ1-5, with 7 bases fitting TRBD1. The CDR3 runs 15 residues. V shed 5 bases and J 4 bases; nucleotides not matched to a gene: 8. Germline CDR1 and CDR2: SEHNR and FQNEAQ (reference sequence). DNA for the CDR3: TGTGCCAGCAGCCCAGGGACAGAAACTAATCAGCCCCAGCATTTT. Amino acid sequence: CASSPGTETNQPQHF.

The V call is TRBV5-4, the J call TRBJ1-1, with D uncertain. The CDR3 covers 13 residues. The V and J ends lost 7 bases and 5 bases respectively, with 15 bases between them. Germline CDR1 reads SGHNT; CDR2 reads YYREEE (reference sequence). CDR3 in amino acids: CASRLGSGTEAFF. DNA of the CDR3: TGTGCCAGCCGCCTGGGCAGCGGGACTGAAGCTTTCTTT.